This T cell receptor beta chain comes out of a study of blood T cell repertoires in COVID-19. On the study more broadly: The United States, Italy and Spain supplied acute and convalescent COVID-19 samples. Nucleic acid was either cDNA or gDNA, and it came from T cells, B-cell-depleted T cells, or PBMCs.

The CDR3 runs to 15 residues. CDR1 is MDHEN, CDR2 SYDVKM, per germline. V dropped 8 bases and J dropped 3; count of bases not matched to a gene: 7. In the original analysis: Quantification of nucleated cells was approximated via reference gene primer amplification. Only in-frame clones appear in the TCRdb table, and some are missing; sequencing was by immunoSEQ multiplex PCR. That table furnishes V, J and clone size, whereas the DNA furnished D and trimming. The sample gives roughly 120,000 clones, 70% to 85% of which show up once; roughly 7.9% is in the top ten. The origin of this receptor is an elderly woman with active or convalescent COVID-19. The sequenced material came from peripheral blood. The chain combines TRBV28 with TRBJ2-7; 13 bases are shared with TRBD2. CDR3 sequence reads: CASGLAGVIIYEQYF. CDR3 sequence (DNA): TGTGCCAGCGGACTAGCGGGAGTAATCATCTACGAGCAGTACTTC.